This is a list of T cell receptor beta chains from one sample in a study of Ad26.COV2.S vaccination and SARS-CoV-2 variants. Profiled with immunoSEQ multiplex PCR; TCRdb holds only in-frame clones, not every one. This table holds over 400,000 clones, roughly 90% found once. The material sequenced was peripheral blood, taken in a trial of Ad26.COV2.S vaccine versus placebo. These receptors all come from a person between 18 and 60 years old who received the Ad26.COV2.S COVID-19 vaccine or a placebo. Each CDR3 is given with its conserved first and last residue. D genes are given only for firm matches. The listing skips clone size in some rows; elsewhere it reads once, few, many or a size class.

cdr3_nt,cdr3_aa,d_call,v_call,j_call,clone_size
TGTGCCTGGGGTGGGGAGACCTACGAGCAGTACTTC,CAWGGETYEQYF,-,TRBV30,TRBJ2-7,-
TGTGCCAGCAAAAGTACCTACACCGGGGAGCTGTTTTTT,CASKSTYTGELFF,-,TRBV6-4,TRBJ2-2,-
TGTGCCATCAGTGTTCTAGGACTCACTGAAGCTTTCTTT,CAISVLGLTEAFF,-,TRBV10-3,TRBJ1-1,-
TGTGCCAGCTCCGACCAAGCTCTTGCGTGGCAAGAGACCCAGTACTTC,CASSDQALAWQETQYF,-,TRBV18,TRBJ2-5,once
TGTGCCAGTAGTATAGCACAGCTTATGGGCTACACCTTC,CASSIAQLMGYTF,-,TRBV19,TRBJ1-2,-
TGTGCCAGCAGTGAAACTAGCGGGGGTGAGCAGTTCTTC,CASSETSGGEQFF,TRBD2,TRBV6-1,TRBJ2-1,-
TGTGCCAGCAGCCAGGCGGGACAGGGGGTCCATGGCTACACCTTC,CASSQAGQGVHGYTF,TRBD1,TRBV7-2,TRBJ1-2,-
TGTGCCAGCAGCCACAAAAGGGGGACGGATATAGGAGAGCAGTTCTTC,CASSHKRGTDIGEQFF,-,TRBV9,TRBJ2-1,-
TGCGCCAGCAGCCAAGACCCCCTTAGCTTGGGCCAACAGCCCCAGCATTTT,CASSQDPLSLGQQPQHF,-,TRBV4-1,TRBJ1-5,-
TGTGCCAGCAGCTTATTTGACAGGGGGGGAAGTAATGAAAAACTGTTTTTT,CASSLFDRGGSNEKLFF,TRBD1,TRBV7-9,TRBJ1-4,-
TGTGCCAGCACCCCCTTAGGCGACGGGGAGCTGTTTTTT,CASTPLGDGELFF,-,TRBV6-5,TRBJ2-2,-
TGTGCCAGCAGGGGAGGACAGGCGAACACAGATACGCAGTATTTT,CASRGGQANTDTQYF,-,TRBV6-5,TRBJ2-3,few
TGTGCCAGCAGCTTACGCCCCACGGACAGGGGGACTGAAGCTTTCTTT,CASSLRPTDRGTEAFF,TRBD1,TRBV11-2,TRBJ1-1,-
TGTGCCAGCGCCTTACACCACAACTCCTACAATGAGCAGTTCTTC,CASALHHNSYNEQFF,-,TRBV5-4,TRBJ2-1,once
TGTGCCAGCAGCTCACTAGACAGGGTGGAGACCCAGTACTTC,CASSSLDRVETQYF,TRBD1,TRBV7-2,TRBJ2-5,-
TGTGCCAGCAGCCGGGACACCGCCTCCTACGAGCAGTACTTC,CASSRDTASYEQYF,-,TRBV5-8,TRBJ2-7,-
TGCAGCGTGGAGTGGGGTGAAGCTTTCTTT,CSVEWGEAFF,-,TRBV29-1,TRBJ1-1,-
TGTGCCATCAGGGGTCGGGACTCACAAGAGACCCAGTACTTC,CAIRGRDSQETQYF,-,TRBV10-3,TRBJ2-5,-
TGTGCCAGCTCACCGACAGGGGTTGGCTCCTACGAGCAGTACTTC,CASSPTGVGSYEQYF,TRBD1,TRBV18,TRBJ2-7,-
TGTGCCAGCCGCCGGGCGGATGGCTACACCTTC,CASRRADGYTF,-,TRBV12-3/TRBV12-4,TRBJ1-2,-
TGTGCCAGCAGCCCGGGAGCGGGGGACTACAATGAGCAGTTCTTC,CASSPGAGDYNEQFF,TRBD2,TRBV3-1/TRBV3-2,TRBJ2-1,-
TGCAGCGTTTCTGGCATGGGGGCGGGAGCTGGCTACACCTTC,CSVSGMGAGAGYTF,-,TRBV29-1,TRBJ1-2,-
TGTGCCAGCAGTCTCTCAGGGGCGACACACAAGAACACTGAAGCTTTCTTT,CASSLSGATHKNTEAFF,-,TRBV7-9,TRBJ1-1,-
TGTGCCAGCAGCTTGGGCGTGGAGCAGTTCTTC,CASSLGVEQFF,-,TRBV11-2,TRBJ2-1,-
TGTGCCAGCAGTGAATGGGTAGGGGTTGAAGCTTTCTTT,CASSEWVGVEAFF,-,TRBV25-1,TRBJ1-1,once
TGCGCCAGCAGCCACCCCGGGACAGGAGGTTCTGAAGCTTTCTTT,CASSHPGTGGSEAFF,TRBD1,TRBV4-1,TRBJ1-1,-
TGTGCCAGCAGTTACTCGGAAGGGAGGACTGGAAACACCATATATTTT,CASSYSEGRTGNTIYF,-,TRBV6-2/TRBV6-3,TRBJ1-3,-
TGCGCCAGCAGCCAAGACCGCTGGATCTCTGGAAACACCATATATTTT,CASSQDRWISGNTIYF,-,TRBV4-3,TRBJ1-3,-
TGTGCCATCAGTGACCCGGGACAGGGGGCGCGCGAGCAGTACTTC,CAISDPGQGAREQYF,TRBD1,TRBV10-3,TRBJ2-7,-
TGTGCCAGCAGCCGAGGGACGGTTACCTACGAGCAGTACTTC,CASSRGTVTYEQYF,-,TRBV7-8,TRBJ2-7,-
TGTGCCAGCTCACCACCGTTAGCGGGGGTGGAGACCCAGTACTTC,CASSPPLAGVETQYF,TRBD2,TRBV18,TRBJ2-5,-
TGTGCCAGCACTCTTACTATCTCCCGAGGGACTGAAGCTTTCTTT,CASTLTISRGTEAFF,-,TRBV3-1/TRBV3-2,TRBJ1-1,-
TGTGCCTGGAGTGCTGCGTCTGGCGCCTACGAGCAGTACTTC,CAWSAASGAYEQYF,-,TRBV30,TRBJ2-7,few
TGTGCCAGCAGCCAGGGGTCGTCTATGGGCTACACCTTC,CASSQGSSMGYTF,-,TRBV11-2,TRBJ1-2,-
TGTGCCCTCACTGACAGGTTTGCACTCTATGGCTACACCTTC,CALTDRFALYGYTF,-,TRBV6-5,TRBJ1-2,-
TGTGCCAGCAGCTTAGCGCTGGGACAGGGGAACTATGGCTACACCTTC,CASSLALGQGNYGYTF,TRBD1,TRBV7-2,TRBJ1-2,few
TGCGCCAGCAGCCAAGAACCGGGGGCGCACACAGATACGCAGTATTTT,CASSQEPGAHTDTQYF,-,TRBV4-3,TRBJ2-3,-
TGTGCCACCAGCAGAGATAGGCAGCAATTTAACTATGGCTACACCTTC,CATSRDRQQFNYGYTF,-,TRBV15,TRBJ1-2,-
TGTGCCAGCCGCACAGGGGTTGGCGGGGAGCTGTTTTTT,CASRTGVGGELFF,TRBD1,TRBV7-9,TRBJ2-2,few
TGTGCCAGCAGCGCCCACAGGGTTCCCACTGAAGCTTTCTTT,CASSAHRVPTEAFF,-,TRBV21-1,TRBJ1-1,-
TGTGCCAGCAGCAGCAGGACTAGCGGGGGGGTAGCGAACACCGGGGAGCTGTTTTTT,CASSSRTSGGVANTGELFF,TRBD2,TRBV13,TRBJ2-2,-
TGTGCCAGCTCACGGGAGACAGGTGGCAATCAGCCCCAGCATTTT,CASSRETGGNQPQHF,-,TRBV18,TRBJ1-5,-
TGCGCCAGCAGCGAACTACAGGGGCGGTTGGATACGCAGTATTTT,CASSELQGRLDTQYF,TRBD1,TRBV5-1,TRBJ2-3,-
TGTGCCAGCAGCTTAGTAGGCGGGGGGGCCTGGGAGACCCAGTACTTC,CASSLVGGGAWETQYF,TRBD2,TRBV11-2,TRBJ2-5,once
TGCGCCAGCAGCTACGGACTAGATGGAGGTGAGCAGTTCTTC,CASSYGLDGGEQFF,TRBD2,TRBV5-1,TRBJ2-1,few
TGTGCCAGCTCACCAGACAGGTTGAACACTGAAGCTTTCTTT,CASSPDRLNTEAFF,-,TRBV18,TRBJ1-1,-
TGTGCCAGCCTGAAGACAGGGCGGGGGCAAGAGACCCAGTACTTC,CASLKTGRGQETQYF,-,TRBV27,TRBJ2-5,-
TGCGCCAGCAGCAACAAGTACCTCGCGGGCTATGGCTACACCTTC,CASSNKYLAGYGYTF,-,TRBV4-3,TRBJ1-2,once
TGTGCCAGCAGCCCCGGCATGACAGGATTCACCGGGGAGCTGTTTTTT,CASSPGMTGFTGELFF,-,TRBV5-4,TRBJ2-2,-
TGTGCCAGCAGTTTACAGGAATCGATCACTGAAGCTTTCTTT,CASSLQESITEAFF,-,TRBV27,TRBJ1-1,once
TGTGCCAGCAGCGGGGACCGGGAGCAGTACTTC,CASSGDREQYF,-,TRBV5-6,TRBJ2-7,once
TGTGCCAGCAGGCCGCGTTCAGCGAAAACCTACGAGCAGTACTTC,CASRPRSAKTYEQYF,-,TRBV28,TRBJ2-7,-
TGTGCCAGCAGTTCGGGACAAGTGCAAGAGACCCAGTACTTC,CASSSGQVQETQYF,-,TRBV6-5,TRBJ2-5,-
TGTGCCAGCAAGTTAGGGGAATCCACCGGGGAGCTGTTTTTT,CASKLGESTGELFF,-,TRBV2,TRBJ2-2,few
TGTGCCAGCAGCCAACCCGTGGTAGCGGGGCGCACAGATACGCAGTATTTT,CASSQPVVAGRTDTQYF,TRBD2,TRBV3-1/TRBV3-2,TRBJ2-3,-
TGTGCGGTTCAGTCCTTGGAGGGGGAGTTCACTAATGAAAAACTGTTTTTT,CAVQSLEGEFTNEKLFF,-,TRBV2,TRBJ1-4,-
TGCGCCAGCAGCCAAGATGGTAACTATGGCTACACCTTC,CASSQDGNYGYTF,-,TRBV4-3,TRBJ1-2,-
TGTGCCAGCAGTCCAGACAGGGTGCACACCGGGGAGCTGTTTTTT,CASSPDRVHTGELFF,TRBD1,TRBV7-9,TRBJ2-2,-